This record concerns one TCR beta chain sequence. They ran version v3.0 of the immunoSEQ assay at survey level. Method: immunoSEQ multiplex PCR; TCRdb's copy keeps in-frame clones and lacks some. The sample holds tens of thousands of clones, roughly four fifths seen once. V lost 4 bases, J lost 6 bases, and 8 bases stayed unmatched. The CDR3 consists of 14 residues. The germline CDR1 and CDR2 sequences are SGHNT and YYREEE (reference sequence). These data come from a study of long-term antiretroviral therapy in people with HIV. This material consisted of unsorted PBMCs, taken 0.4 years after starting antiretroviral therapy. The chain carries TRBV5-4 and TRBJ2-7; 9 positions agree with TRBD2. This TCR came from a man aged 50-59 years with HIV. The CDR3 DNA sequence: TGTGCCAGCAGCCCGACGGCTAGCGGGGTCGAGCAGTACTTC. This codes for CASSPTASGVEQYF.